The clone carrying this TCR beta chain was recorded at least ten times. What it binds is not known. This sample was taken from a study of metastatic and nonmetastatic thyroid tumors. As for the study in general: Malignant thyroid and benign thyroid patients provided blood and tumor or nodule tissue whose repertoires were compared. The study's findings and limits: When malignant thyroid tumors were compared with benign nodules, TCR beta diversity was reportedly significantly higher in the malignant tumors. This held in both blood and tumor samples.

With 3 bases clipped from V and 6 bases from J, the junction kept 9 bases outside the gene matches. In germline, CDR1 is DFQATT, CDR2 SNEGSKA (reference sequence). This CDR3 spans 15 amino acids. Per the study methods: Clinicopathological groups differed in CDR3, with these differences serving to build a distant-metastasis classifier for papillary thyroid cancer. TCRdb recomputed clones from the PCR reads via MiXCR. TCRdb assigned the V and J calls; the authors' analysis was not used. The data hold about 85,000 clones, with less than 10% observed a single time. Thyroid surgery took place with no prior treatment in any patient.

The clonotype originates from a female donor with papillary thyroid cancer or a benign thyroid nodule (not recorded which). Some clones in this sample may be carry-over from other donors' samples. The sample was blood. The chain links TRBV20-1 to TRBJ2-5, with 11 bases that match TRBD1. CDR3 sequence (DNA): TGCAGTGCTAGTCTCGGGACAGGGGGTGGAAAGACCCAGTACTTC. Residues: CSASLGTGGGKTQYF.